Listed here are 15 T cell receptor beta chains from one sample, sequenced in a study of molecular identifiers for immune sequencing clone quantification. TCRdb ran MiXCR on the PCR reads and lists one entry per CDR3 protein. The sample contains 35,000 or so distinct CDR3 sequences, around a sixth of which appear only once. The specimen sequenced was naive CD8+ T cells from blood, with Jurkat cell RNA spiked in. Subset in this sample: FACS-sorted CD8+CD4-CCR7+CD45RA+ naive T cells. The receptor set was obtained from a human donor in good health. Some libraries in this study had Jurkat cell RNA spiked in.

The chain links TRBV9 to TRBJ1-1; no clear D gene. This CDR3 has 13 residues. Trimming pared 3 bases from V and 4 bases from J, leaving 10 bases between. The germline V gene has CDR1 SGDLS and CDR2 YYNGEE. The DNA of the CDR3 is TGTGCCAGCAGCGGGGGAGTTGGCACTGAAGCTTTCTTT. Encoded protein: CASSGGVGTEAFF. The variable domain in full, completed from reference TRBV9 and TRBJ1-1, reads DSGVTQTPKHLITATGQRVTLRCSPRSGDLSVYWYQQSLDQGLQFLIQYYNGEERAKGNILERFSAQQFPDLHSELNLSSLELGDSALYFCASSGGVGTEAFFGQGTRLTVV.

Ten or more counts support this clonotype. V and J are TRBV7-9 and TRBJ2-7, with a tentative D call TRBD2 (5 bases). The CDR3 has 11 residues. Trimming removed 8 bases at V and 7 bases at J, with 12 bases between. Germline CDR1 reads SEHNR; CDR2 reads FQNEAQ (reference sequence). The CDR3 coding sequence is TGTGCCAGCGGACTGCCTCCGGAGCAGTACTTC. Amino acids: CASGLPPEQYF.

This clonotype has a count of ten or more. One end of the junction is discordant with germline, which a read error may explain. The V call is TRBV7-9, the J call TRBJ2-7; D perhaps matches TRBD1 (6 bases). Germline CDR1 and CDR2: SEHNR and FQNEAQ (reference sequence). This CDR3 is 16 amino acids long. The CDR3 DNA sequence: TGTGCCAGCAGCGTAGCCCCCTGGGACACCGCCTACGAGCAGTACTTC. It specifies CASSVAPWDTAYEQYF.

Concerning this clonotype itself: Given a much more abundant clone one base away, this may be a read error. V usage is TRBV6-1 and J usage is TRBJ1-5; no clear D. The germline CDR1 and CDR2 sequences are MNHNS and SASEGT. The CDR3 loop spans 15 amino acids. The CDR3 region is CASRLVAEGNLPQHF. CDR3 in DNA: TGTGCCAGCAGGCTGGTGGCGGAGGGCAATCTGCCCCAGCATTTT.

In the case of this clonotype: This may arise from a read error, as a much more abundant clone is one base away. This CDR3 is CASSTTRQERGNTF. The CDR3 region has the DNA TGTGCCAGCAGCACCACTAGGCAGGAAAGGGGCAACACCTTC. This chain connects TRBV5-6 to TRBJ1-2, with D perhaps matching TRBD1 (5 bases). Trimming stripped 4 bases from V and 12 bases from J, with 22 bases between. Germline V gene sequence: CDR1 SGHDT, CDR2 YYEEEE. CDR3 length: 14 residues.

At least ten counts were recorded for this clonotype. CDR3 nucleotides: TGTGCCAGCAGCTTGGGTGGGGTAACCTACGAGCAGTACTTC. The encoded protein is CASSLGGVTYEQYF. V is TRBV11-2 and J is TRBJ2-7; D is unclear. Trimming stripped 3 bases from V and 2 bases from J, with 11 bases between. Germline values: CDR1 SGHAT, CDR2 FQNNGV. This CDR3 has 14 residues.

This clonotype was recorded at least ten times. The chain carries TRBV13 and TRBJ2-2; perhaps D is TRBD1 or TRBD2 (5 bases each). Trimming left V 9 bases short and J 5 bases short, with 10 bases between. Germline lookup yields CDR1 PRHDT and CDR2 FYEKMQ (reference sequence). This CDR3 has 12 residues. The CDR3 spells CARGEPTGELFF. DNA for the CDR3: TGTGCCAGGGGGGAACCAACCGGGGAGCTGTTTTTT. Variable domain in full (rest from reference TRBV13 and TRBJ2-2): AAGVIQSPRHLIKEKRETATLKCYPIPRHDTVYWYQQGPGQDPQFLISFYEKMQSDKGSIPDRFSAQQFSDYHSELNMSSLELGDSALYFCARGEPTGELFFGEGSRLTVL.

This clonotype has at least ten counts. The chain carries TRBV20-1 and TRBJ1-5; 9 bases agree with TRBD1. The CDR3 totals 16 residues. Germline CDR1 reads DFQATT; CDR2 reads SNEGSKA (reference sequence). The V gene end was trimmed by 5 bases and the J gene end by 2 bases; junction bases not matched to a gene: 10. The CDR3 region has the DNA TGCAGTGCTTTGCCCCGGGACAGGGTTGGCAATCAGCCCCAGCATTTT. It is translated as CSALPRDRVGNQPQHF.

This clonotype was recorded at least ten times. V gene TRBV15 combines with J gene TRBJ2-6; TRBD1 matches at 9 bases. CDR3 length: 18 amino acids. J gave up 2 bases and V 5 bases, and 10 bases lay outside the gene matches. CDR1 and CDR2 from the germline V gene are LNHNV and YYDKDF (reference sequence). This chain's CDR3 is CATSPGGQGITGANVLTF. CDR3 coding DNA: TGTGCCACCAGCCCCGGGGGACAGGGAATAACTGGGGCCAACGTCCTGACTTTC. Looking up the rest from reference TRBV15 and TRBJ2-6 gives the full variable domain: DAMVIQNPRYQVTQFGKPVTLSCSQTLNHNVMYWYQQKSSQAPKLLFHYYDKDFNNEADTPDNFQSRRPNTSFCFLDIRSPGLGDTAMYLCATSPGGQGITGANVLTFGAGSRLTVL.

Concerning this clonotype: A much larger clone lies a single base off, so this may be a read error. The chain recombines TRBV29-1 with TRBJ2-1, with D perhaps TRBD1 or TRBD2 (5 bases each). This CDR3 has 17 residues. Germline CDR1 and CDR2: SQVTM and ANQGSEA. The CDR3 loop reads CSVPGDAGTSSGFGPIF. The CDR3, as DNA: TGCAGCGTTCCTGGGGACGCAGGCACGAGCAGTGGGTTCGGGCCCATATTC.

This clonotype appeared many times. This rearrangement joins TRBV24-1 to TRBJ1-1; 7 nucleotides agree with TRBD1. The junction had 10 bases not matched to a gene; V was cut back by 9 bases and J by 1 base. The CDR3 totals 15 residues. The germline V gene encodes CDR1 KGHDR and CDR2 SFDVKD. This chain's CDR3 is CATSLTGTPNTEAFF. In DNA, the CDR3 is TGTGCCACCTCCTTGACAGGGACCCCGAACACTGAAGCTTTCTTT.

The rearrangement joins TRBV6-2 or TRBV6-3 to TRBJ2-7, with 10 bases identical to TRBD1. The CDR3 is 18 amino acids. Trimming took 2 bases from V and 0 from J; bases not matched to a gene: 10. Germline CDR1 is MNHEY and CDR2 is SVGEGT. The CDR3 DNA reads TGTGCCAGCAGTTACCCGGTGGGACAGGGGCGATTCTCCTACGAGCAGTACTTC. Translating it yields CASSYPVGQGRFSYEQYF.

Regarding this clonotype: With a much larger clone just one base away, this may be a read error. This chain connects TRBV14 to TRBJ2-1; the D call may be TRBD1 or TRBD2 (5 bases each). Germline V gene lookup returns CDR1 SGHDN and CDR2 FVKESK. The CDR3 sequence is 15 residues long. CDR3 in DNA: TGTGCCAACAGCGACCGGGGCATCACCTACAATGAGCAGTTCTTC. This codes for CANSDRGITYNEQFF.

V gene TRBV29-1 combines with J gene TRBJ2-2, with D tentatively TRBD1 (6 bases). Trimming left V 5 bases short and J 9 bases short, with 13 bases between. Per germline, CDR1 SQVTM and CDR2 ANQGSEA. This CDR3 region has 12 residues. The CDR3 coding sequence is TGCAGCGTTCAACAGGGTCTCCGGGAGCTGTTTTTT. Protein: CSVQQGLRELFF.

The sample holds many counts of this clonotype. The chain joins TRBV12-3 or TRBV12-4 to TRBJ1-5; D unclear. The CDR3 is 13 residues long. V lost 5 bases to trimming and J lost 4 bases, with 9 bases between them. CDR3 protein: CASSPDGNQPQHF. For the CDR3, the DNA is TGTGCCAGCAGTCCAGACGGGAATCAGCCCCAGCATTTT.